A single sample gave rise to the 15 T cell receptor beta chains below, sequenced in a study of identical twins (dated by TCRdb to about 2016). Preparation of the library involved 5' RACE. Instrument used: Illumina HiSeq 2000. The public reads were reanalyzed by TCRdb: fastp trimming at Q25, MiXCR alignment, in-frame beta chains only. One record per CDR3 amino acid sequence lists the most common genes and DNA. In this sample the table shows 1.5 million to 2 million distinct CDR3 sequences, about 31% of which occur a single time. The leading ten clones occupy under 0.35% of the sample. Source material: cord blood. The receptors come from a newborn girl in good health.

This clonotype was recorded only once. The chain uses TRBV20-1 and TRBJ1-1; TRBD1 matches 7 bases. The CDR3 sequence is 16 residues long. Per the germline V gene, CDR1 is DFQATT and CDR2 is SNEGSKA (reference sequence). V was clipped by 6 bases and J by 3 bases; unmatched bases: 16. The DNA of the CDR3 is TGCAGTGCAAACAGGGGCGCGGGGGGCCTGGACACTGAAGCTTTCTTT. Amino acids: CSANRGAGGLDTEAFF.

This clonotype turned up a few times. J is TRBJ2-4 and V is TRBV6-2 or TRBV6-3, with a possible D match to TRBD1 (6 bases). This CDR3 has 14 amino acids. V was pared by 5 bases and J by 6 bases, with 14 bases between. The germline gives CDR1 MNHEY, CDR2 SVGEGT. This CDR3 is CASSAGQMINIQYF. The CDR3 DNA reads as TGTGCCAGCAGTGCCGGACAGATGATAAACATTCAGTACTTC.

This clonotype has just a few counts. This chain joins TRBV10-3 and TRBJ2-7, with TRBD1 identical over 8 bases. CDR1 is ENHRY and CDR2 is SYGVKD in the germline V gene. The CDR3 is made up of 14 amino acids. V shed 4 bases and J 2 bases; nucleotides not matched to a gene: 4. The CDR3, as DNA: TGTGCCATCAGTGTCCTACAGGGGGCCTACGAGCAGTACTTC. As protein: CAISVLQGAYEQYF.

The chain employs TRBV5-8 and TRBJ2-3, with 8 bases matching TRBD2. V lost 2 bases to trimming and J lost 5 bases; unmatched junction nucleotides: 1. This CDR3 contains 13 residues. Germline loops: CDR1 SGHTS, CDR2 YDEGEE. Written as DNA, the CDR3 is TGTGCCAGCAGCTTTAGCGGGATAGATACGCAGTATTTT. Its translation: CASSFSGIDTQYF. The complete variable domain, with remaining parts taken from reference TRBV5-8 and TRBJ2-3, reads EAGVTQSPTHLIKTRGQQATLRCSPISGHTSVYWYQQALGLGLQFLLWYDEGEERNRGNFPPRFSGRQFPNYSSELNVNALELEDSALYLCASSFSGIDTQYFGPGTRLTVL.

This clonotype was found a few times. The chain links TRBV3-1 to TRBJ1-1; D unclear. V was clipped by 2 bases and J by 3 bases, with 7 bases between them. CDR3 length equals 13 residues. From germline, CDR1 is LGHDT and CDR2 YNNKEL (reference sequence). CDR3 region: CASSQNTHTEAFF. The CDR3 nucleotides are TGTGCCAGCAGCCAAAACACCCACACTGAAGCTTTCTTT.

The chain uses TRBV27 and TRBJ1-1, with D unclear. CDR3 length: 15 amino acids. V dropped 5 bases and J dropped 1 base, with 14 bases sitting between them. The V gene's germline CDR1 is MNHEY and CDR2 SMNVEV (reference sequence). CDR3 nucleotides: TGTGCCAGCAGTCGGACGGTTTTTTGGAACACTGAAGCTTTCTTT. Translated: CASSRTVFWNTEAFF.

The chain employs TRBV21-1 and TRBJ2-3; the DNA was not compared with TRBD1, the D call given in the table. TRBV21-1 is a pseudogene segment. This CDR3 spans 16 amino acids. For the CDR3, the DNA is TGTGCCAGCAGCAAAAACAGGGGCGGGAGCACAGATACGCAGTATTTT. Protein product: CASSKNRGGSTDTQYF.

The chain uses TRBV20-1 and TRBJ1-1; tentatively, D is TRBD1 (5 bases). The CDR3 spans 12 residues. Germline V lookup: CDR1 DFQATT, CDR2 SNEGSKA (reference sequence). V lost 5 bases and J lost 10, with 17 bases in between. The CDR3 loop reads CSAHIPGPRAFF. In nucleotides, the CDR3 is TGCAGTGCTCACATACCGGGGCCGAGAGCTTTCTTT.

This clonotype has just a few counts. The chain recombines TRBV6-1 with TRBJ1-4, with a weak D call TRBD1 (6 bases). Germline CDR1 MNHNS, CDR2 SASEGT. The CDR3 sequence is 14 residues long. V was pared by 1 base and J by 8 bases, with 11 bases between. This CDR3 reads CASSEDRVREKLFF. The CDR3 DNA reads TGTGCCAGCAGTGAAGACAGGGTTCGCGAAAAACTGTTTTTT.

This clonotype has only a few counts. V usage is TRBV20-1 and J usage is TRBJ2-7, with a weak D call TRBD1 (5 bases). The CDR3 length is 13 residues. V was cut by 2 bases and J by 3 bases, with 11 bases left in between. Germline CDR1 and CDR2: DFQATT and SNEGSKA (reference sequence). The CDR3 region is CSARQDRDYEQYF. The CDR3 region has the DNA TGCAGTGCTAGACAAGACAGAGACTACGAGCAGTACTTC.

CDR3 loop: CASSYASGTGYEQYF. CDR3 nucleotides: TGTGCCAGCAGTTATGCGTCCGGGACAGGTTACGAGCAGTACTTC. The chain uses TRBV28 and TRBJ2-7; the match to TRBD1 covers 8 bases. The CDR3 runs to 15 residues. The germline CDR1 and CDR2 sequences are MDHEN and SYDVKM. V dropped 4 bases and J dropped 4; count of bases not matched to a gene: 9.

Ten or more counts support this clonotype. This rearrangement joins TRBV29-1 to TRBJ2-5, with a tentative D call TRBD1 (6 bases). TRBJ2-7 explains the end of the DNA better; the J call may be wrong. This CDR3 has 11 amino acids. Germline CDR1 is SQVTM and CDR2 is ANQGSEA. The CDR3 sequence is CSVVQGREQYF. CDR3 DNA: TGCAGCGTCGTACAGGGACGCGAGCAGTACTTC.

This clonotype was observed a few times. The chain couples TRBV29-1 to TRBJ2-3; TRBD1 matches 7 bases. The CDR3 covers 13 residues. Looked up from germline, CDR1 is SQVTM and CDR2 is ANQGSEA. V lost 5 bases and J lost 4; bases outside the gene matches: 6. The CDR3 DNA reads TGCAGCGTTCAACAGGGGTGGGCAGATACGCAGTATTTT. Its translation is CSVQQGWADTQYF.

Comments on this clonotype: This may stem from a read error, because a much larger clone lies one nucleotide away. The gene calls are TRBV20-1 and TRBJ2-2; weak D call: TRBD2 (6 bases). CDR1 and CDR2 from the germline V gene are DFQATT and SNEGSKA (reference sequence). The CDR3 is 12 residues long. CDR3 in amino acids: CSARQNTGGLFF. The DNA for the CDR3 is TGCAGTGCTAGACAGAACACCGGGGGGCTGTTTTTT.

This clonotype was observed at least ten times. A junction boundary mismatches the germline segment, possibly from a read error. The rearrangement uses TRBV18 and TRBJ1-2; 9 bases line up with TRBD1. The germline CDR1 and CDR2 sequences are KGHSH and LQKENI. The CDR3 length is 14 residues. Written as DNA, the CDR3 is TGCGCCAGCAGCCCGGGACAGGGCCCCTATGGCTACACCTTC. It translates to CASSPGQGPYGYTF.